These 27 T cell receptor beta chains came from one sample sequenced in a study of T cell repertoires in cytomegalovirus infection (dated by TCRdb to about 2019). What the treatment or condition label conveys for this sample: in vitro stimulation with specific CMV peptide epitopes to enrich CMV-specific T cells. The antigens these receptors bind are not known. TCRdb shows the sequencer as Illumina HiSeq 1500. Using fastp trimming at Q25 and MiXCR clonotype assembly, TCRdb reanalyzed the public sequencing data and kept in-frame beta chains. CDR3 protein sequences are deduplicated, and each keeps its most common genes and DNA. The sample yields 310,000 or so distinct CDR3 sequences; roughly 25% were counted once. The ten largest clones take up roughly 15% of the sample. The sequences come from cultured PBMCs, collected from culture after CMV antigen stimulation. All receptors derive from a human donor in good health (CMV status not recorded). Some clones in this sample may be carry-over from other donors' samples.

This clonotype appeared many times. The chain is built from TRBV7-8 and TRBJ2-3; the D gene is possibly TRBD1 (6 bases). The germline V gene has CDR1 SGHVS and CDR2 FQNEAQ. Trimming took 1 base from V and 3 from J, leaving 20 bases between them. CDR3 size: 18 residues. CDR3 in DNA: TGTGCCAGCAGCTTAGACCTCCGGGACACTTTTCAGACAGATACGCAGTATTTT. Amino acid sequence: CASSLDLRDTFQTDTQYF.

This clonotype came up a few times. The rearrangement joins TRBV7-2 to TRBJ2-2; the match to TRBD2 covers 11 bases. The V gene end was trimmed by 5 bases and the J gene end by 3 bases; junction bases not matched to a gene: 2. The CDR3 is made up of 15 amino acids. CDR1 and CDR2 (germline): SGHTA, FQGNSA. CDR3 residues: CASSPTSGDTGELFF. The CDR3 DNA is TGTGCCAGCAGCCCGACTAGCGGGGACACCGGGGAGCTGTTTTTT.

There are a few counts of this clonotype. The chain carries TRBV7-2 and TRBJ2-1, with 7 bases fitting TRBD2. This CDR3 has 13 amino acids. The germline V gene encodes CDR1 SGHTA and CDR2 FQGNSA. Trimming cost V 7 bases and J 8 bases; bases outside gene matches: 8. CDR3 DNA sequence: TGTGCCAGCAAGGAGGGAGGGGTCGATGAGCAGTTCTTC. Translated, it gives CASKEGGVDEQFF.

CDR3 DNA sequence: TGCGCCAGCATAGGGGGGAGGGGTGAGACCCAGTACTTC. Its translation: CASIGGRGETQYF. V and J are TRBV10-2 and TRBJ2-5, with D possibly being TRBD2 (7 bases). Germline lookup yields CDR1 WSHSY and CDR2 SAAADI. The germline V and J ends were trimmed by 7 bases and 5 bases, with 14 bases remaining between them. The CDR3 runs 13 residues.

The chain employs TRBV6-6 and TRBJ2-1, with TRBD2 identical over 11 bases. The CDR3 spans 16 residues. V was clipped by 0 bases and J by 6 bases; unmatched bases: 4. Germline assignment: CDR1 MNHNY and CDR2 SVGAGI (reference sequence). The CDR3, as DNA: TGTGCCAGCAGTTACTCCGCTAGCGGGAGGTTCAATGAGCAGTTCTTC. Translation: CASSYSASGRFNEQFF.

As to this clonotype: The junction differs from germline at one of its ends, possibly a read error. This chain links TRBV6-1 with TRBJ2-7; no clear D. The V gene's germline CDR1 is MNHNS and CDR2 SASEGT. The CDR3 covers 13 residues. As DNA, the CDR3 is TGTGCCAGCATTAAGGAGTTCTCCTACGGGCAGTACTTC. Translation: CASIKEFSYGQYF.

This clonotype came up a few times. The chain uses TRBV28 and TRBJ2-5; D might be TRBD2 (5 bases). Germline V CDR1 and CDR2: MDHEN, SYDVKM. Trimming removed 7 bases from V and 5 bases from J, with 14 bases in between. The CDR3 length is 13 residues. CDR3: CASNRLTIETQYF. The CDR3 DNA reads as TGTGCCAGCAATAGACTAACAATCGAGACCCAGTACTTC. Filled out from reference TRBV28 and TRBJ2-5, the complete variable domain reads DVKVTQSSRYLVKRTGEKVFLECVQDMDHENMFWYRQDPGLGLRLIYFSYDVKMKEKGDIPEGYSVSREKKERFSLILESASTNQTSMYLCASNRLTIETQYFGPGTRLLVL.

This chain links TRBV7-2 with TRBJ1-5; D is ambiguous. This CDR3 is 14 amino acids long. V was pared by 2 bases and J by 7 bases, with 12 bases between. Germline values: CDR1 SGHTA, CDR2 FQGNSA. For the CDR3, the DNA is TGTGCCAGCAGCTTATATGGGTTCTCGCAGCCCCAGCATTTT. Amino acid sequence: CASSLYGFSQPQHF. Combining the CDR3 with reference TRBV7-2 and TRBJ1-5 gives the whole variable domain GAGVSQSPSNKVTEKGKDVELRCDPISGHTALYWYRQSLGQGLEFLIYFQGNSAPDKSGLPSDRFSAERTGGSVSTLTIQRTQQEDSAVYLCASSLYGFSQPQHFGDGTRLSIL.

The chain combines TRBV7-9 with TRBJ2-4, with TRBD1 identical over 9 bases. CDR3 length: 16 residues. Germline CDR1 and CDR2: SEHNR and FQNEAQ (reference sequence). V lost 5 bases to trimming and J lost 9 bases; unmatched junction nucleotides: 14. CDR3 sequence: CASSRPTYRGRRIQYF. The CDR3 DNA sequence: TGTGCCAGCAGCCGGCCCACGTACAGGGGGCGACGCATTCAGTACTTC. The full variable domain, with the rest looked up from reference TRBV7-9 and TRBJ2-4, is DTGVSQNPRHKITKRGQNVTFRCDPISEHNRLYWYRQTLGQGPEFLTYFQNEAQLEKSRLLSDRFSAERPKGSFSTLEIQRTEQGDSAMYLCASSRPTYRGRRIQYFGAGTRLSVL.

This clonotype has a handful of counts. The CDR3 region has the DNA TGTGCCAGCACCCTGACTAGCTGGAATGAGCAGTTCTTC. Translating gives CASTLTSWNEQFF. This chain connects TRBV2 to TRBJ2-1, with 7 positions matching TRBD2. Germline CDR1 SNHLY, CDR2 FYNNEI. V gave up 7 bases and J gave up 7 bases; unmatched junction bases: 7. The CDR3 length is 13 residues.

The gene calls are TRBV7-9 and TRBJ2-5, with D possibly being TRBD2 (6 bases). The germline gives CDR1 SEHNR, CDR2 FQNEAQ (reference sequence). V lost 5 bases and J 5 bases, leaving 15 bases between the germline ends. The CDR3 spans 14 residues. CDR3 region: CASSPSWRAETQYF. The CDR3 DNA reads as TGTGCCAGCAGCCCCTCGTGGAGGGCTGAGACCCAGTACTTC.

This clonotype was observed many times. The gene calls are TRBV7-2 and TRBJ2-3, with D maybe TRBD2 (5 bases). This CDR3 region has 15 residues. The germline V gene encodes CDR1 SGHTA and CDR2 FQGNSA. The V and J ends lost 1 base and 1 base respectively, with 9 bases between them. CDR3 in DNA: TGTGCCAGCAGCTTAGTTCAAGCGGGCACAGATACGCAGTATTTT. Amino acids: CASSLVQAGTDTQYF.

The V call is TRBV6-8, the J call TRBJ1-3; 8 bases agree with TRBD1. The CDR3 loop spans 16 amino acids. Germline V CDR1 and CDR2: MNHGY, SAAAGT. The V segment lost 8 bases and the J segment 2 bases; nucleotides outside the gene matches: 11. The CDR3 nucleotides are TGTGCCAGCTCACCCAGGGGGCCGGATACTGGAAACACCATATATTTT. Protein product: CASSPRGPDTGNTIYF.

This clonotype showed up just a few times. The rearrangement uses TRBV5-1 and TRBJ2-7; TRBD1 agrees at 7 bases. The CDR3 consists of 15 residues. CDR1 is SGHRS, CDR2 YFSETQ, per germline. With V trimmed by 2 bases and J by 2 bases, 7 bases remained unmatched. CDR3 sequence (DNA): TGCGCCAGCAGCTTCGGAGACAGGGATGCCTACGAGCAGTACGTC. Its translation: CASSFGDRDAYEQYV.

This chain uses TRBV28 with TRBJ1-4; D is possibly TRBD1 (5 bases). The ends were cut back, 4 bases at V and 7 bases at J, with 10 bases in the middle. Germline V gene lookup returns CDR1 MDHEN and CDR2 SYDVKM. The CDR3 is 13 amino acids. In DNA form, the CDR3 reads TGTGCCAGCAGTTGGGGGATCGGTGAAAAACTGTTTTTT. As protein: CASSWGIGEKLFF.

This clonotype was observed a few times. CDR3 nucleotide sequence: TGTGCCAGACAGGGGCTCGGGGAGCTGTTTTTT. This translates into CARQGLGELFF. The genes are TRBV7-9 and TRBJ2-2; 7 bases agree with TRBD1. Germline V gene sequence: CDR1 SEHNR, CDR2 FQNEAQ (reference sequence). Trimming at V came to 9 bases and at J to 7 bases, leaving 2 bases not matched to a gene. The CDR3 runs to 11 residues.

The chain links TRBV12-3 or TRBV12-4 to TRBJ1-1; D not certain. Trimming took off 4 bases at V and 4 bases at J, with 13 bases between the two ends. This CDR3 comprises 14 residues. CDR3 in amino acids: CASSSEGSGTEAFF. The CDR3 nucleotides are TGTGCCAGCAGTTCCGAGGGTTCTGGCACTGAAGCTTTCTTT.

The chain couples TRBV14 to TRBJ2-7; TRBD1 agrees at 7 bases. The CDR3 runs 14 residues. Germline-derived CDR1 and CDR2 are SGHDN and FVKESK. Unmatched junction bases numbered 4, after V lost 3 bases and J lost 2 bases. This CDR3 is CASSHDRAPYEQYF. CDR3 nucleotide sequence: TGTGCCAGCAGCCACGACAGGGCGCCCTACGAGCAGTACTTC.

The CDR3 protein is CASSATGRDSPLHF. The CDR3 DNA is TGTGCCAGCAGCGCTACAGGGCGGGATTCACCCCTCCACTTT. The chain combines TRBV6-1 with TRBJ1-6; D is possibly TRBD1 (6 bases). The CDR3 length is 14 residues. The germline CDR1 and CDR2 sequences are MNHNS and SASEGT. V was trimmed by 6 bases and J by 8 bases, leaving 14 bases between them.

This clonotype was detected ten times or more. The CDR3 reads CAIQRRYTDTQYF. The CDR3 nucleotides read TGTGCCATTCAAAGACGGTACACAGATACGCAGTATTTT. The rearrangement uses TRBV7-6 and TRBJ2-3; the D is unclear. CDR1 and CDR2 from the germline V gene are SGHVS and FNYEAQ. The CDR3 is 13 amino acids. The ends were cut back, 10 bases at V and 2 bases at J, with 13 bases in the middle.

Only a few counts were recorded for this clonotype. This chain joins TRBV10-3 and TRBJ2-2, with D possibly being TRBD2 (5 bases). This CDR3 has 13 residues. The germline V gene encodes CDR1 ENHRY and CDR2 SYGVKD. Trimming removed 3 bases at V and 4 bases at J, with 6 bases between. CDR3 region: CAISEEGTGELFF. The DNA for the CDR3 is TGTGCCATCAGTGAAGAGGGCACCGGGGAGCTGTTTTTT.

With regard to this clonotype: This sequence may be a read error, since a much larger clone differs from it by one base. CDR3 region: CASSLAEGGAHYEQYF. For the CDR3, the DNA is TGTGCCAGCAGCTTAGCGGAGGGAGGGGCTCACTACGAGCAGTACTTC. The gene calls are TRBV7-6 and TRBJ2-7, with 7 bases lining up with TRBD2. Germline loops: CDR1 SGHVS, CDR2 FNYEAQ. This CDR3 is 16 amino acids long. The junction had 8 bases not matched to a gene; V was cut back by 0 bases and J by 3 bases.

This clonotype was recorded many times. This sequence joins TRBV7-8 and TRBJ1-1; D is undetermined. With 0 bases removed from V and 2 bases from J, the gap between germline ends came to 10 bases. Looked up from germline, CDR1 is SGHVS and CDR2 is FQNEAQ. This CDR3 has 15 residues. CDR3 sequence reads: CASSLALHINTEAFF. CDR3 coding DNA: TGTGCCAGCAGCTTAGCGTTGCATATAAACACTGAAGCTTTCTTT.

V usage is TRBV7-2 and J usage is TRBJ1-6, with no clear D. The CDR3 spans 15 residues. V was cut by 4 bases and J by 8 bases, with 15 bases left in between. Germline CDR1 reads SGHTA; CDR2 reads FQGNSA. The CDR3 spells CASSSRRGTDSPLHF. The CDR3 DNA reads as TGTGCCAGCAGCTCTAGACGCGGAACTGATTCACCCCTCCACTTT.

This clonotype was observed many times. The chain is built from TRBV7-8 and TRBJ2-3; 7 bases line up with TRBD2. From germline, CDR1 is SGHVS and CDR2 FQNEAQ. This CDR3 is built from 16 residues. With 5 bases clipped from V and 4 bases from J, the junction kept 12 bases outside the gene matches. This CDR3 is CASSPRVGGFADTQYF. Written as DNA, the CDR3 is TGTGCCAGCAGCCCCCGAGTGGGAGGGTTTGCAGATACGCAGTATTTT. Looking up the rest from reference TRBV7-8 and TRBJ2-3 gives the full variable domain: GAGVSQSPRYKVAKRGQDVALRCDPISGHVSLFWYQQALGQGPEFLTYFQNEAQLDKSGLPSDRFFAERPEGSVSTLKIQRTQQEDSAVYLCASSPRVGGFADTQYFGPGTRLTVL.

This clonotype was seen a handful of times. The gene calls are TRBV18 and TRBJ1-2; no clear D. This CDR3 spans 15 amino acids. Deletions cut 3 bases from V and 4 bases from J, with 15 bases between. Germline lookup yields CDR1 KGHSH and CDR2 LQKENI. Here the CDR3 reads CASSPSLAEGYGYTF. CDR3 DNA: TGTGCCAGCTCACCGAGTCTGGCAGAGGGCTATGGCTACACCTTC.

This clonotype turned up a few times. The chain couples TRBV28 to TRBJ2-5, with D uncertain. Germline assignment: CDR1 MDHEN and CDR2 SYDVKM. With 3 bases removed from V and 5 bases from J, the gap between germline ends came to 10 bases. The CDR3 is 13 amino acids. DNA of the CDR3: TGTGCCAGCAGTTTGCAGGCACCTGAGACCCAGTACTTC. Its translation: CASSLQAPETQYF. Variable domain in full (rest from reference TRBV28 and TRBJ2-5): DVKVTQSSRYLVKRTGEKVFLECVQDMDHENMFWYRQDPGLGLRLIYFSYDVKMKEKGDIPEGYSVSREKKERFSLILESASTNQTSMYLCASSLQAPETQYFGPGTRLLVL.